This TCR beta chain was observed in a study of CD8 T cells in ankylosing spondylitis. Study outcomes and limitations: In ankylosing spondylitis blood, a motif of roughly 8 highly homologous TCR beta variants appeared characteristic. Previous work reported some of these motif variants in the synovial fluid and blood of reactive arthritis. Matched synovial fluid from ankylosing spondylitis patients was reported to be enriched for disease-linked clones.

The sample holds many counts of this clonotype. Its cognate antigen is unknown. The V and J ends lost 5 bases and 1 base, in that order; junction bases with no gene match: 11. The CDR3 has 17 amino acids. Libraries of TCR beta came from quantitative 5'-RACE with molecular barcodes. MiXCR, applied by TCRdb to the 5' RACE reads, yields one record per CDR3 protein. This sample carries 250,000 or so distinct CDR3 sequences, around 11% of them seen once, and the ten largest clones take less than 7.5%. The rearrangement joins TRBV12-3 or TRBV12-4 to TRBJ1-2, with 9 bases lining up with TRBD1. The sequence was obtained from a male donor with ankylosing spondylitis or in good health (not recorded which). The source material was blood, either unsorted or a sorted T cell fraction (not recorded which). The CDR3 DNA reads TGTGCCAGCAGTCCAGCTCCAGGACAGGGGATTAACTATGGCTACACCTTC. Its translation: CASSPAPGQGINYGYTF.